This T cell receptor beta chain was documented in a study of shared clonotypes between healthy human individuals. For the study at large: Three plates each covered CD4 naive and memory; CD8 naive two, CD8 memory one.

Naive-designated CD8 cells lacked CD45RO, were positively enriched for CCR7, and omitted terminally differentiated effector memory CD45RA+ cells. The data were produced by immunoSEQ multiplex PCR, yet TCRdb's version contains in-frame clones alone and is incomplete. Here the sample spans some 2,000,000 clones, roughly 95% being singletons. Study-wide findings and caveats: Only blood samples were collected, and tissue repertoires likely differ. Non-shared clonotypes had lower generation probabilities than those shared by all four donors. At large depth, rarefaction still showed sorted-subset sequencing to be incomplete.

Of note for this clone: The antigen is unknown.

The CDR3 is made up of 17 amino acids. Between the trimmed V and J ends, which lost 2 bases and 5 bases, there was a span of 20 bases. Per the germline V gene, CDR1 is SGHAT and CDR2 is FQNNGV. The V and J genes are TRBV11-2 and TRBJ2-3; D tentatively reads TRBD1 or TRBD2 (5 bases each). The material sequenced was naive CD8+ T cells sorted from blood. The receptor was derived from a man between 18 and 35 years old in good health. CDR3 loop: CASSLKLGVQVGDTQYF. CDR3 nucleotides: TGTGCCAGCAGCTTAAAGTTGGGGGTTCAGGTGGGAGATACGCAGTATTTT.